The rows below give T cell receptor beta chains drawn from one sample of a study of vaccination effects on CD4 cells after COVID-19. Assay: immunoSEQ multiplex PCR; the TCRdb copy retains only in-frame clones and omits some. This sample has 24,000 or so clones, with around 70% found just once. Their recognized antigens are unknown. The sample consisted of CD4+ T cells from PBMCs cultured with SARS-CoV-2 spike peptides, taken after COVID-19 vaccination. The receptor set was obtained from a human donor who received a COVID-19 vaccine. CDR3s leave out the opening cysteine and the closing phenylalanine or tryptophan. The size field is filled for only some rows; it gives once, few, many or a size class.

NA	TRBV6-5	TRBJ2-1	ASNEDWWSQQF
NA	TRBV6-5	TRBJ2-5	ASRLGETQY
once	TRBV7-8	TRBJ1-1	ASSLDFPGGTEAF
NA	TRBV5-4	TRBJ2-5	ASSLEGQGIETQY
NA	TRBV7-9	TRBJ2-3	ASSSGTTDTQY
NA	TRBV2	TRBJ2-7	ASRVNFISYEQY
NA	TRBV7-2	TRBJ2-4	ASSLAGAKNIQY
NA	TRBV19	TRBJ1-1	ASTGTGWGTEAF
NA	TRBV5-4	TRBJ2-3	ASSRAETSTDTQY
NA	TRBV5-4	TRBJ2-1	ASSVGGGFYNEQF
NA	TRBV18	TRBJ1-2	ASSQGTLNYGYT
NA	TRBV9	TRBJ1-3	ASSVDNGNTIY
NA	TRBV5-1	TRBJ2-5	ASSQTPGTRGETQY
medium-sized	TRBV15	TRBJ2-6	ATSRDTDSGANVLT
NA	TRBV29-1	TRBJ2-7	SVRKGTSGYEQY